The sequence of this T cell receptor beta chain was determined in a study of blood T cell repertoires in COVID-19 (dated by TCRdb to 2020 to 2022). Regarding the research as a whole: Samples covering the acute and convalescent phases of COVID-19 were provided by collaborators in the United States, Italy and Spain. The prospective study material was composed of cDNA or gDNA derived from T cells, B-cell-depleted T cells, or PBMCs. Subjects who had been exposed to COVID-19, were actively infected with it, or had recovered from it provided the deeply sampled blood TCRbeta repertoires that made up the dataset. The repertoires were released in a freely available public database meant as a resource for research on the immune response to SARS-CoV-2. Samples came from the ongoing ImmuneRACE study (first 160 participants) plus 1,254 subjects from 6 global collaborators. Sample metadata almost always included a de-identified subject ID, COVID-19 status, age in years and sex. Where available, HLA class I and class II types were obtained from metadata supplied by the sample provider rather than from assay-based typing. What the work shows at the level of the full study, not this receptor alone: The quantity of clinical and demographic metadata differed by source and by participant and was supplied without curation.

Regarding this clone: Which antigen it targets is not known. There are no base qualities to consult, and no much larger clone falls within one base.

In Seattle, one collaborating source enrolled patients while the infection was active and tracked those patients longitudinally over the course of disease. Whole blood was collected in K2EDTA tubes by collaborating institutions according to the institutions' own protocols. For TCRbeta analysis, collaborators shipped samples in one of three forms: frozen whole blood, isolated PBMCs, or DNA extracted from either of those sample types. The immunoSEQ Assay, a bias-controlled multiplex PCR, was used to amplify TCRbeta CDR3 regions from genomic DNA. The authors processed their data as follows. The number of nucleated cells in each sample was estimated from the amplification of reference gene primers within the assay. Sequence reads were collapsed and filtered to measure the absolute abundance of every unique TCRbeta CDR3 rearrangement. Productive Simpson clonality was computed per sample as the square root of Simpson's diversity index over productive rearrangements. The clones in this table, taken by TCRdb from immuneACCESS, are in-frame only. Not every clone is retained; where verified, under half of the shortfall comes from an unresolved V gene, and the cause of the rest is unknown. Clone size and the V and J calls come from that table; the DNA yielded D and trimming. For this sample there are around 440,000 clones; approximately 89% appear just once. The leading ten clones occupy approximately 12% of the sample.

The cysteine opens and the phenylalanine closes a CDR3 of 15 amino acids. Of all the DNA, just the CDR3 is kept, 45 bases in frame from base 1. The CDR1 and CDR2 encoded by the germline V gene (reference sequence) are LGHDT and YNNKEL. V loses 8 bases at its end and J loses 4 bases; junction bases beyond the gene matches: 10. The sequenced material came from peripheral blood. The clonotype was recovered from a woman between 45 and 65 years old with COVID-19, enrolled during active disease. The chain was built from TRBV3-1 (or the pseudogene TRBV3-2) and TRBJ1-1; TRBD1 fits 10 bases in the junction. For the CDR3, the sequence is CASSTGGQTSTEAFF. At the DNA level, the sequence is TGTGCCAGCTCGACAGGGGGCCAGACGAGCACTGAAGCTTTCTTT.